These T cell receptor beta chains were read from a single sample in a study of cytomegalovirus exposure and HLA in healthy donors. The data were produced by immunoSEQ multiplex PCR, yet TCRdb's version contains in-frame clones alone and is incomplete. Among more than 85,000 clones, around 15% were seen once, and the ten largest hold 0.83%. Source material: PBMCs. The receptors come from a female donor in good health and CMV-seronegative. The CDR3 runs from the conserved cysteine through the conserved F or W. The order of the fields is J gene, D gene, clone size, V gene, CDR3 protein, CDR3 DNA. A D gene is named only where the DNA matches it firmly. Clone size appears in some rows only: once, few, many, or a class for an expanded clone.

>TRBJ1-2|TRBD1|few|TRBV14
CASSQDRDRSTGVPYGYTF
TGTGCCAGCAGCCAAGATAGGGACAGGTCGACCGGAGTACCCTATGGCTACACCTTC
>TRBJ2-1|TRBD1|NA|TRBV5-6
CASSPQGASYNEQFF
TGTGCCAGCAGTCCCCAGGGGGCCTCCTACAATGAGCAGTTCTTC
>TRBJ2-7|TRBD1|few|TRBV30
CACPRGTGVYEQYF
TGTGCCTGTCCGAGAGGGACAGGAGTTTACGAGCAGTACTTC
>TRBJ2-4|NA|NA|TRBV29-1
CSVQLVGGNIQYF
TGCAGCGTACAACTAGTGGGTGGGAACATTCAGTACTTC
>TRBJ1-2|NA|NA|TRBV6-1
CASSRQDYGYTF
TGTGCCAGCAGTAGACAGGACTATGGCTACACCTTC
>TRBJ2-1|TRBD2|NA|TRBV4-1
CASSQEGLAGLYNEQFF
TGCGCCAGCAGCCAAGAGGGACTAGCGGGATTGTACAATGAGCAGTTCTTC
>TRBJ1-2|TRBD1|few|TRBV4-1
CASSQGTGPGYTF
TGCGCCAGCAGCCAAGGGACAGGTCCTGGCTACACCTTC
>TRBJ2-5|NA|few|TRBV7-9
CASSLLGRGSQETQYF
TGTGCCAGCAGCTTACTTGGCAGGGGAAGCCAAGAGACCCAGTACTTC
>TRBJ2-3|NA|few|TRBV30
CAWSAILHTQYF
TGTGCCTGGAGTGCAATCCTACATACGCAGTATTTT
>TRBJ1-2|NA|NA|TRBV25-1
CASRIKGDYGYTF
TGTGCCAGCAGAATTAAAGGGGACTATGGCTACACCTTC
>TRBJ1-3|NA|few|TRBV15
CATSTEELGRSVDTIYF
TGTGCCACCAGCACCGAAGAGCTTGGTCGATCGGTTGACACCATATATTTT
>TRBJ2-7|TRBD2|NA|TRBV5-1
CASSLGLAGQEQYF
TGCGCCAGCAGCTTGGGTCTAGCGGGTCAAGAGCAGTACTTC
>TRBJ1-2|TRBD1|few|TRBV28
CASRPDRRGYTF
TGTGCCAGCAGACCGGACAGGAGAGGCTACACCTTC
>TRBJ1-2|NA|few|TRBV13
CASTVSDGAFRDGYTF
TGTGCCAGCACAGTGTCGGACGGAGCCTTCAGGGATGGCTACACCTTC
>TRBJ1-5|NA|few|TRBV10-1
CASRKTSSPGFHQPQHF
TGCGCCAGCAGGAAGACGTCTTCACCGGGGTTTCATCAGCCCCAGCATTTT
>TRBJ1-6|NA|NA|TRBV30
CAWRGGNRDSSPLHF
TGTGCCTGGAGGGGGGGGAACAGGGATAGTTCACCCCTCCACTTT
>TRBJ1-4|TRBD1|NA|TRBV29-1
CSVDGGQGSFGEKLFF
TGCAGCGTTGATGGTGGACAGGGCAGTTTTGGTGAAAAACTGTTTTTT
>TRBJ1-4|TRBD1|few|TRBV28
CASSMQGADNEKLFF
TGTGCCAGCAGTATGCAGGGGGCGGATAATGAAAAACTGTTTTTT
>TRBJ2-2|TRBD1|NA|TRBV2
CASSVDRGTGELFF
TGTGCCAGCAGTGTGGACAGGGGCACCGGGGAGCTGTTTTTT
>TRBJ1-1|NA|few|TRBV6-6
CASSYRGGWTEAFF
TGTGCCAGCAGTTACCGGGGAGGTTGGACTGAAGCTTTCTTT
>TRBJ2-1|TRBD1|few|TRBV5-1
CASSLTGELHNEQFF
TGCGCCAGCAGCTTGACAGGGGAACTGCACAATGAGCAGTTCTTC
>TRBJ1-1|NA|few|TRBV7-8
CASSNGQLMNTEAFF
TGTGCCAGCAGCAACGGACAGCTCATGAACACTGAAGCTTTCTTT
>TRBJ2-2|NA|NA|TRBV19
CASSETGNTGELFF
TGTGCCAGTAGTGAGACAGGGAACACCGGGGAGCTGTTTTTT
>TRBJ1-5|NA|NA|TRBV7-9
CASTSSGNQPQHF
TGTGCCAGCACGAGTTCGGGCAATCAGCCCCAGCATTTT
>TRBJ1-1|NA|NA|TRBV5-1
CASSLRPGQKNTEAFF
TGCGCCAGCAGCCTAAGACCGGGACAAAAGAACACTGAAGCTTTCTTT
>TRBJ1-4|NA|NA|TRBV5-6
CASSFVRGHGEKLFF
TGTGCCAGCAGCTTCGTTCGAGGGCATGGGGAAAAACTGTTTTTT
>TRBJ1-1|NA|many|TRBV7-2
CASSLLQATEAFF
TGTGCCAGCAGCTTATTACAGGCTACCGAAGCTTTCTTT
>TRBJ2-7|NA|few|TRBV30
CAWSGGTSYEQYF
TGTGCCTGGAGTGGCGGGACCTCCTACGAGCAGTACTTC
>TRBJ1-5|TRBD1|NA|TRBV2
CASSGIRDRGLHSNQPQHF
TGTGCCAGCAGTGGGATCCGGGACAGAGGGCTCCATAGCAATCAGCCCCAGCATTTT
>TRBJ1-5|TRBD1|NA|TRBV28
CASKNPLRDREQPQHF
TGTGCCAGCAAAAACCCCTTGCGGGACAGGGAGCAGCCCCAGCATTTT
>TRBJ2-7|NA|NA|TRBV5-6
CASSLLAASSYEQYF
TGTGCCAGCAGCTTGCTCGCAGCGAGCTCCTACGAGCAGTACTTC
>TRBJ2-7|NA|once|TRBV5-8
CASSFLDRGYEQYF
TGTGCCAGCAGCTTCTTGGACAGAGGCTACGAGCAGTACTTC
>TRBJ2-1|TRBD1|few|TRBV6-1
CASTGDRGANEQFF
TGTGCCAGCACAGGGGACAGGGGTGCCAATGAGCAGTTCTTC
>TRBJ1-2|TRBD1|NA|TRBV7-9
CASSLEGASYGYTF
TGTGCCAGCAGCTTAGAGGGGGCCAGCTATGGCTACACCTTC
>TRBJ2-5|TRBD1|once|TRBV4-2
CASSQGAGTGLETQYF
TGTGCCAGCAGCCAAGGCGCCGGGACAGGGTTAGAGACCCAGTACTTC
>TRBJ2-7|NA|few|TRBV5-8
CASTTTGRGEQYF
TGTGCCAGCACTACGACAGGCCGGGGCGAGCAGTACTTC
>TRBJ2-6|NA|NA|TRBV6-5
CASSYVATGANVLTF
TGTGCCAGCAGTTACGTAGCAACTGGGGCCAACGTCCTGACTTTC
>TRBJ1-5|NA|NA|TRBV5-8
CASSWRGWDLSNQPQHF
TGTGCCAGCAGCTGGCGGGGATGGGACCTTAGCAATCAGCCCCAGCATTTT
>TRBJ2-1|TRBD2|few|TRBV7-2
CASSLVAGRTYNEQFF
TGTGCCAGCAGCTTAGTGGCCGGGAGGACCTACAATGAGCAGTTCTTC
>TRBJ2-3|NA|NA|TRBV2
CASSETRSLSTDTQYF
TGTGCCAGCAGTGAAACGCGGAGTCTGAGTACAGATACGCAGTATTTT
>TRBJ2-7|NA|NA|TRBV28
CASSPYFYEQYF
TGTGCCAGCAGTCCGTACTTCTACGAGCAGTACTTC
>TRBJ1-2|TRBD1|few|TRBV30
CAWSVGTGGAVYTF
TGTGCCTGGAGTGTTGGAACAGGGGGGGCTGTCTACACCTTC
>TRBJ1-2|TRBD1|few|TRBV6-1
CASSSGTGKYYGYTF
TGTGCCAGCAGCTCCGGGACAGGGAAGTACTATGGCTACACCTTC
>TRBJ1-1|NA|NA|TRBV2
CAGRLDTENTEAFF
TGTGCCGGGCGGTTGGACACGGAGAACACTGAAGCTTTCTTT
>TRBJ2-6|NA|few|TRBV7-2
CASSPERRSGANVLTF
TGTGCCAGCAGCCCGGAGCGAAGGTCTGGGGCCAACGTCCTGACTTTC
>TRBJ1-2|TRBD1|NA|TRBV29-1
CSVGDSYGYTF
TGCAGCGTCGGGGACAGCTATGGCTACACCTTC
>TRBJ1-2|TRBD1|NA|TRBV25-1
CASSTLTGGVSGYTF
TGTGCCAGCAGTACCCTGACAGGGGGTGTTTCTGGCTACACCTTC
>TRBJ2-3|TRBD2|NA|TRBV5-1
CASSASGFDTDTQYF
TGCGCCAGCAGCGCTAGCGGGTTCGACACAGATACGCAGTATTTT